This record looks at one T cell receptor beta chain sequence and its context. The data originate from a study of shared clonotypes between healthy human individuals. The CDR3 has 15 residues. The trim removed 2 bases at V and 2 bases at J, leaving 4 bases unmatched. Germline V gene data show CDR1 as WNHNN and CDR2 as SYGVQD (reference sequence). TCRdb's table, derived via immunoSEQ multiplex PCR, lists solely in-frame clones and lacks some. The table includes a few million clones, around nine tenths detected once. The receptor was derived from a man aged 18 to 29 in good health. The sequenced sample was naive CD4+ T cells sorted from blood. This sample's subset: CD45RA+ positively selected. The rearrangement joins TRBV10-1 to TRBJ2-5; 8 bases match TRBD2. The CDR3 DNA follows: TGCGCCAGCAGTGAGGGCGCTAGCGGGCAAGAGACCCAGTACTTC. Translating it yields CASSEGASGQETQYF.